The next 14 T cell receptor beta chains were all read from a single sample in a study of T-cell memory formation after mild COVID-19. TCRdb passed the 5' RACE reads through MiXCR, listing each CDR3 protein once. The sample has some 350,000 distinct CDR3 sequences; approximately 15% are singletons. Sequences were obtained from PBMCs or a T cell subset sorted from them (not recorded which). The origin of the receptors is a young man who had mild COVID-19 (a few samples of this study predate the infection). Cell type and time point are not known.

V and J are TRBV28 and TRBJ1-5, with no clear D. From germline, CDR1 is MDHEN and CDR2 SYDVKM. CDR3 length equals 13 residues. The ends were cut back, 3 bases at V and 5 bases at J, with 8 bases in the middle. CDR3 sequence reads: CASSLGRHQPQHF. The CDR3 region has the DNA TGTGCCAGCAGTTTGGGCCGTCATCAGCCCCAGCATTTT.

This sequence joins TRBV5-1 and TRBJ1-5; D may be TRBD1 (6 bases). CDR1 is SGHRS and CDR2 is YFSETQ in the germline V gene. The CDR3 is 14 residues long. V lost 5 bases and J lost 5, with 14 bases in between. The CDR3 sequence: CASRQGTEDQPQHF. The CDR3 coding sequence is TGCGCCAGCAGACAGGGAACTGAGGATCAGCCCCAGCATTTT.

This clonotype was observed a few times. CDR3 nucleotide sequence: TGCGCCAGCAGCCGGGGGACATTTGCAGATACGCAGTATTTT. As protein: CASSRGTFADTQYF. The rearrangement joins TRBV5-1 to TRBJ2-3; TRBD1 or TRBD2 may be the D gene (6 bases each). The CDR3 contains 14 residues. Germline V gene data show CDR1 as SGHRS and CDR2 as YFSETQ. V was pared by 4 bases and J by 4 bases, with 13 bases between.

The gene calls are TRBV28 and TRBJ2-4; D perhaps matches TRBD1 (5 bases). The germline V and J ends were trimmed by 2 bases and 0 bases, with 17 bases remaining between them. The germline CDR1 and CDR2 sequences are MDHEN and SYDVKM. This CDR3 region has 18 residues. Here the CDR3 reads CASSLPLTGSLAKNIQYF. The CDR3 DNA reads TGTGCCAGCAGTTTACCCCTAACAGGTTCCCTAGCCAAAAACATTCAGTACTTC. Using reference TRBV28 and TRBJ2-4 for the parts outside the CDR3, the full variable domain is DVKVTQSSRYLVKRTGEKVFLECVQDMDHENMFWYRQDPGLGLRLIYFSYDVKMKEKGDIPEGYSVSREKKERFSLILESASTNQTSMYLCASSLPLTGSLAKNIQYFGAGTRLSVL.

This clonotype has a count of ten or more. The chain has TRBV20-1 and TRBJ1-5, with D unclear. Germline-derived CDR1 and CDR2 are DFQATT and SNEGSKA (reference sequence). The CDR3 runs 13 residues. The V and J ends lost 2 bases and 4 bases respectively, with 9 bases between them. CDR3 residues: CSARLGGNQPQHF. CDR3 nucleotides: TGCAGTGCTAGACTGGGAGGGAATCAGCCCCAGCATTTT.

The sample holds a few counts of this clonotype. This chain connects TRBV6-5 to TRBJ2-5, with TRBD1 identical over 9 bases. V shed 5 bases and J 4 bases; nucleotides not matched to a gene: 5. CDR1 is MNHEY and CDR2 is SVGAGI in the germline V gene. CDR3 length: 14 amino acids. CDR3 in amino acids: CASSHTGGGETQYF. The CDR3 nucleotides are TGTGCCAGCAGTCACACAGGGGGCGGAGAGACCCAGTACTTC.

The rearrangement links TRBV6-5 to TRBJ2-7; D possibly corresponds to TRBD1 (6 bases). V was pared by 6 bases and J by 0 bases, with 9 bases between. Germline V gene data show CDR1 as MNHEY and CDR2 as SVGAGI. The CDR3 loop spans 13 amino acids. CDR3 DNA: TGTGCCAGCAGGCGACAGGACTCCTACGAGCAGTACTTC. Its protein product is CASRRQDSYEQYF.

There are a few counts of this clonotype. The genes are TRBV20-1 and TRBJ2-2, with 12 bases aligning to TRBD2. V lost 5 bases, J lost 6 bases, and 10 bases stayed unmatched. The CDR3 extends over 16 amino acids. The germline V gene encodes CDR1 DFQATT and CDR2 SNEGSKA (reference sequence). The CDR3 DNA sequence: TGCAGTGCTTACCCCAGGACTAGCGGGGCCTCCGGGGAGCTGTTTTTT. It is translated as CSAYPRTSGASGELFF.

This clonotype turned up a few times. This sequence joins TRBV28 and TRBJ2-7; a possible D gene is TRBD1 (6 bases). CDR3 size: 16 residues. Trimming removed 3 bases from V and 3 bases from J, with 18 bases in between. Looked up from germline, CDR1 is MDHEN and CDR2 is SYDVKM. The CDR3 reads CASSFWKVYRDYEQYV. The CDR3 DNA reads as TGTGCCAGCAGTTTCTGGAAAGTTTACAGGGACTACGAGCAGTACGTC.

This sequence joins TRBV5-1 and TRBJ1-6; D gene ambiguous. This CDR3 contains 14 residues. From germline, CDR1 is SGHRS and CDR2 YFSETQ. V lost 0 bases, J lost 6 bases, and 7 bases lay in between. In nucleotides, the CDR3 is TGCGCCAGCAGCTTGGACCAGATTAATTCACCCCTCCACTTT. Its protein product is CASSLDQINSPLHF. Complete variable domain (other parts from reference TRBV5-1 and TRBJ1-6): KAGVTQTPRYLIKTRGQQVTLSCSPISGHRSVSWYQQTPGQGLQFLFEYFSETQRNKGNFPGRFSGRQFSNSRSEMNVSTLELGDSALYLCASSLDQINSPLHFGNGTRLTVT.

The V call is TRBV28, the J call TRBJ2-7, with TRBD1 matching over 10 bases. Germline-derived CDR1 and CDR2 are MDHEN and SYDVKM. The CDR3 spans 15 residues. V lost 3 bases to trimming and J lost 6 bases; unmatched junction nucleotides: 8. DNA of the CDR3: TGTGCCAGCAGTTTGAGCGGACAGGGGGATCTCGAGCAGTACGTC. This encodes CASSLSGQGDLEQYV.

CDR3 nucleotides: TGTGCCAGCAGTTTGGGGGAGGAAAAACTGTTTTTT. It codes for CASSLGEEKLFF. This chain links TRBV12-3 or TRBV12-4 with TRBJ1-4; perhaps TRBD1 as D (5 bases). V lost 3 bases and J 8 bases, leaving 7 bases between the germline ends. The CDR3 is 12 amino acids.

This chain connects TRBV14 to TRBJ1-2; no reliable D call. Germline V CDR1 and CDR2: SGHDN, FVKESK. V lost 4 bases and J lost 7, with 7 bases in between. The CDR3 is 11 residues long. The CDR3 reads CASSRAGGYTF. The CDR3 region has the DNA TGTGCCAGCAGCCGCGCCGGTGGCTACACCTTC.

The chain has TRBV3-1 and TRBJ1-2, with D possibly matching TRBD1 (6 bases). The CDR3 has 13 residues. Germline values: CDR1 LGHDT, CDR2 YNNKEL (reference sequence). V lost 2 bases and J 8 bases, leaving 12 bases between the germline ends. The CDR3 nucleotides are TGTGCCAGCAGCCAAACAACAGGGAGCGGCTACACCTTC. Translating gives CASSQTTGSGYTF.